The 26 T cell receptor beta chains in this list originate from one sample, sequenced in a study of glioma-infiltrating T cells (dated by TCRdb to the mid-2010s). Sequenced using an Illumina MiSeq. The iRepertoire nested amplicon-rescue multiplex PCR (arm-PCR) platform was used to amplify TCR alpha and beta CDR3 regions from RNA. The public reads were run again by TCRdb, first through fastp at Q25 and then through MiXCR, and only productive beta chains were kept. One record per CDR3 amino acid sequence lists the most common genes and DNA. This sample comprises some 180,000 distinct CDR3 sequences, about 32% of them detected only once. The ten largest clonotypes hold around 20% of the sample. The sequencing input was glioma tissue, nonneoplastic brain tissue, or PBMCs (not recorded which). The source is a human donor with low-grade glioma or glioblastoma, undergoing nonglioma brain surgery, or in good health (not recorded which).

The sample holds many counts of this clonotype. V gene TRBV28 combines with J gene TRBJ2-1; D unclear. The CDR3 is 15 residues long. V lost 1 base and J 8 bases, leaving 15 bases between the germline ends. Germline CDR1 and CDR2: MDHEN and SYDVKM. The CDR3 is CASSLLGSAGDEQFF. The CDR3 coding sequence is TGTGCCAGCAGTTTATTAGGGTCTGCCGGCGATGAGCAGTTCTTC.

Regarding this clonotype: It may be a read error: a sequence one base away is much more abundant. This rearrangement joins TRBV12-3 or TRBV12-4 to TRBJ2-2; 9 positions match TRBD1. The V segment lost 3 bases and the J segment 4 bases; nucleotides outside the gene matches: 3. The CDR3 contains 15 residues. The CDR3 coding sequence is TGTGCCAGCAGTTTCGACAGGGGGTTCACCGGGGAGCTGTTTTTT. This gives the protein CASSFDRGFTGELFF.

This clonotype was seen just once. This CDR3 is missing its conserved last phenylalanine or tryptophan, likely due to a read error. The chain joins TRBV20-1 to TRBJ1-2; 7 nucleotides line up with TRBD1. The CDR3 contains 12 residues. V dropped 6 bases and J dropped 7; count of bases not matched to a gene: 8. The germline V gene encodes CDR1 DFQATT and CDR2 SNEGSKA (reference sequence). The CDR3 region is CSAGETGIGYTL. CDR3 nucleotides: TGCAGTGCGGGTGAGACAGGGATTGGCTACACCCTC.

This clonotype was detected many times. This CDR3 reads CASSSVTSRKYF. The DNA for the CDR3 is TGTGCCAGCAGCTCCGTGACTAGCCGCAAGTACTTC. The rearrangement uses TRBV7-2 and TRBJ2-7, with 7 bases matching TRBD2. Per germline, CDR1 SGHTA and CDR2 FQGNSA. The V gene end was trimmed by 4 bases and the J gene end by 11 bases; junction bases not matched to a gene: 8. This CDR3 has 12 residues.

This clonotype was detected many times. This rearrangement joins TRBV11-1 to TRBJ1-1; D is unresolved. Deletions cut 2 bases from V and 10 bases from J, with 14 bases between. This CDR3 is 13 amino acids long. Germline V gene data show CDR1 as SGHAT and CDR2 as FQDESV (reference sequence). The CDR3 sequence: CASSLNREPGAFF. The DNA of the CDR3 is TGTGCCAGCAGCTTAAATCGCGAACCCGGAGCTTTCTTT.

CDR3 bases: TGTGCCAGCAGCTCGAGCGGGACTACTGGCTACGAGCAGTACTTC. Translated, it gives CASSSSGTTGYEQYF. The V call is TRBV7-9, the J call TRBJ2-7; 7 bases agree with TRBD2. Germline lookup yields CDR1 SEHNR and CDR2 FQNEAQ (reference sequence). V trimming: 4 bases; J trimming: 3 bases; junction bases outside the gene matches: 9. The CDR3 length is 15 residues.

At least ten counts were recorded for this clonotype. The CDR3 loop reads CASSPMGVFGNEQFF. The CDR3 DNA is TGTGCCAGCAGCCCAATGGGGGTCTTTGGAAATGAGCAGTTCTTC. The rearrangement joins TRBV7-2 to TRBJ2-1; D tentatively fits TRBD1 or TRBD2 (5 bases each). Germline V gene sequence: CDR1 SGHTA, CDR2 FQGNSA. V was trimmed by 5 bases and J by 7 bases, leaving 18 bases between them. The CDR3 consists of 15 residues.

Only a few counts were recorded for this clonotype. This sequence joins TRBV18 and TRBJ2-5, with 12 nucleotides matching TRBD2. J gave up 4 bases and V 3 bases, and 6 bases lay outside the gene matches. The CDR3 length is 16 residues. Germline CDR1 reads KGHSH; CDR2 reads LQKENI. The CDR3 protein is CASSPLLAGGPETQYF. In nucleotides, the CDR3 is TGTGCCAGCTCACCCCTACTAGCGGGAGGTCCAGAGACCCAGTACTTC.

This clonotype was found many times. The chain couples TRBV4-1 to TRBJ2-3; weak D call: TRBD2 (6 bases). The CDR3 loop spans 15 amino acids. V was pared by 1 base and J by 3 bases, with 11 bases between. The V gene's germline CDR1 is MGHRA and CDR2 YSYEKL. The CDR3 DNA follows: TGCGCCAGCAGCCAAGTCGGGGGATTTACAGATACGCAGTATTTT. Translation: CASSQVGGFTDTQYF.

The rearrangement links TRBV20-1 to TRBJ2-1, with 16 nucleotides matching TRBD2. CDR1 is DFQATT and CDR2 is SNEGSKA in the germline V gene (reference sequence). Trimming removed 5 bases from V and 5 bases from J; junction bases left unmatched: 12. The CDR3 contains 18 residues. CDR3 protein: CSADDRPGTSGRDNEQFF. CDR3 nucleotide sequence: TGCAGTGCTGACGACAGACCCGGGACTAGCGGGAGGGACAATGAGCAGTTCTTC.

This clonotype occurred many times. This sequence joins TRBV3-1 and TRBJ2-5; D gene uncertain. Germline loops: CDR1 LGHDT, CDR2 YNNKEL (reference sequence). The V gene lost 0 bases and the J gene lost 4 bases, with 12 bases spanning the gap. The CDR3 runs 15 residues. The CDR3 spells CASSQDARIVETQYF. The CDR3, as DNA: TGTGCCAGCAGCCAAGACGCCAGGATTGTAGAGACCCAGTACTTC.

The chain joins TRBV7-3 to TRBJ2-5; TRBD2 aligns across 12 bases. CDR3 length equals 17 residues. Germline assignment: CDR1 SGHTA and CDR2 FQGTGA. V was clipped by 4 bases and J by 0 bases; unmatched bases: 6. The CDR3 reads CASSSWLAGGYQETQYF. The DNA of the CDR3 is TGTGCCAGCAGCTCCTGGCTAGCGGGAGGGTACCAAGAGACCCAGTACTTC.

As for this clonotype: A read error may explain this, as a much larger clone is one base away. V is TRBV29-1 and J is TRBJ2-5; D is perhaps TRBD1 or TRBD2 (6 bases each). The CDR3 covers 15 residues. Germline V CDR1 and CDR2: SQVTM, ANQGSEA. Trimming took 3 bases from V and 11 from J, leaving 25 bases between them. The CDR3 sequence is CSVESTGLAINEQYF. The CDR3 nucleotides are TGCAGCGTTGAGTCCACAGGGCTAGCGATTAATGAGCAGTACTTC.

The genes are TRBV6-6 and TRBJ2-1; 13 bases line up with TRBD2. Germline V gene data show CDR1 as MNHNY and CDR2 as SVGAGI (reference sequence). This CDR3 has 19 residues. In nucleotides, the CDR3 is TGTGTTAGCAGTTACTCCGTCCGCGGGACTAGCGGGGCCTACAATGAGCAGTTCTTC. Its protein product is CVSSYSVRGTSGAYNEQFF.

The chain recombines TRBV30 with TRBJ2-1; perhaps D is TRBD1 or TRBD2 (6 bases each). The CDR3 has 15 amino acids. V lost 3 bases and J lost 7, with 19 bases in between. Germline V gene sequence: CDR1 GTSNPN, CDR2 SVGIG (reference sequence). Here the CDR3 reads CAWRGGDKPKNEQFF. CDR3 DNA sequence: TGTGCCTGGAGAGGAGGGGACAAGCCGAAAAATGAGCAGTTCTTC. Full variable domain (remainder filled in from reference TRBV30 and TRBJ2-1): SQTIHQWPATLVQPVGSPLSLECTVEGTSNPNLYWYRQAAGRGLQLLFYSVGIGQISSEVPQNLSASRPQDRQFILSSKKLLLSDSGFYLCAWRGGDKPKNEQFFGPGTRLTVL.

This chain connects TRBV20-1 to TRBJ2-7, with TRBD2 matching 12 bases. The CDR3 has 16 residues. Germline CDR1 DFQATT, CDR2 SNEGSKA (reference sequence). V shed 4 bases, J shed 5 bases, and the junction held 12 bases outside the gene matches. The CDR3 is CSATPPLAGGPHEQYF. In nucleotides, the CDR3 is TGCAGTGCTACACCACCCCTAGCGGGAGGGCCCCACGAGCAGTACTTC.

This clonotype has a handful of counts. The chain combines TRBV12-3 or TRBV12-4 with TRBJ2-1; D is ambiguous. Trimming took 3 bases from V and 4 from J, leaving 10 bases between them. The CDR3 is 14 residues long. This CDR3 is CASSLFGTYNEQFF. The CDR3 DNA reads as TGTGCCAGCAGTTTGTTTGGTACATACAATGAGCAGTTCTTC.

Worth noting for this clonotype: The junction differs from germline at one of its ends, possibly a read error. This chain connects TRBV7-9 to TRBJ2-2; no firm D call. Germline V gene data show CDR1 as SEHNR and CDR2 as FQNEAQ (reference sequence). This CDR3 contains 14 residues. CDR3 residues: CASSLLRSTGELFF. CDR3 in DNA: TGCGCCAGCAGCTTATTACGAAGCACCGGGGAGCTGTTTTTT.

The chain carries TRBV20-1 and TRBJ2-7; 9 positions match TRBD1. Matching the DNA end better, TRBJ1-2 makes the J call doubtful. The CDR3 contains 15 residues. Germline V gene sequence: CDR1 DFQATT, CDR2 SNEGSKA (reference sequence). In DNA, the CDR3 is TGCAGTGCGCGGGCGGCGACAGGGGGTGGCTATGGCTACACCTTC. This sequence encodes CSARAATGGGYGYTF.

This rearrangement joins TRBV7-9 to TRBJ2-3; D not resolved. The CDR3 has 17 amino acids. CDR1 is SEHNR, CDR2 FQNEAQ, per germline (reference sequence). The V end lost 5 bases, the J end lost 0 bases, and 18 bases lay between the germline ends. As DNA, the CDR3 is TGTGCCAGCAGCAAGCGCCACCCTATCTCCAGCACAGATACGCAGTATTTT. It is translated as CASSKRHPISSTDTQYF. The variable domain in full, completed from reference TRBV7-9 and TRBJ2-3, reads DTGVSQNPRHKITKRGQNVTFRCDPISEHNRLYWYRQTLGQGPEFLTYFQNEAQLEKSRLLSDRFSAERPKGSFSTLEIQRTEQGDSAMYLCASSKRHPISSTDTQYFGPGTRLTVL.

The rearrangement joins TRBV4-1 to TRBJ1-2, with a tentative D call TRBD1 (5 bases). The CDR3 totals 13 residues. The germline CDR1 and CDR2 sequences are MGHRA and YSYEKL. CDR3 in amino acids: CASGQEEGYGYTF. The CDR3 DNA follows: TGCGCTAGCGGCCAAGAAGAGGGGTACGGCTACACCTTC.

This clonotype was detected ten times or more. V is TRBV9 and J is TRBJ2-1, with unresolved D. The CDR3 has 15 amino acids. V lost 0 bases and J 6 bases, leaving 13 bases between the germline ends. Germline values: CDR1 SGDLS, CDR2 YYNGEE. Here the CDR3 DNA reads TGTGCCAGCAGCGTAGATTCCGGAGAAGGCAATGAGCAGTTCTTC. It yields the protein CASSVDSGEGNEQFF.

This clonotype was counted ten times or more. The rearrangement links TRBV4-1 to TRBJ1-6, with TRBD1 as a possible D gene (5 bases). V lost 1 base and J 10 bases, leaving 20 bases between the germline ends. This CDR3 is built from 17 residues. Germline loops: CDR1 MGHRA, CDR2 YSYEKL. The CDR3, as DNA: TGCGCCAGCAGCCAAGTCGGGTCTACGCAGGGTGGATCACCCCTCCACTTT. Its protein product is CASSQVGSTQGGSPLHF.

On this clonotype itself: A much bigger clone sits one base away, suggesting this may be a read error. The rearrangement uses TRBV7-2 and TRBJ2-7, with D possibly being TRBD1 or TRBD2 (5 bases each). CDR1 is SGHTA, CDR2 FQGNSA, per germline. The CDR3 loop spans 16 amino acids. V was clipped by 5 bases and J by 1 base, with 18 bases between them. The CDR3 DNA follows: TGTGCCAGCAGCCCCTGGGGGACGGGAAGATCCTACGAGCAGTACTTC. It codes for CASSPWGTGRSYEQYF.

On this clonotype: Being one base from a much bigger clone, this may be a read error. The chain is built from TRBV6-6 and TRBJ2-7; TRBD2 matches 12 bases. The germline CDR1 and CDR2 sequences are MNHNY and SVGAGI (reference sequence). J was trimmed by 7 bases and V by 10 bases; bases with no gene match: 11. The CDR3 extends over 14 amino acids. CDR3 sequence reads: CAIIRTSGMGEQYF. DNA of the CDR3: TGTGCCATCATACGGACTAGCGGGATGGGGGAGCAGTACTTC.

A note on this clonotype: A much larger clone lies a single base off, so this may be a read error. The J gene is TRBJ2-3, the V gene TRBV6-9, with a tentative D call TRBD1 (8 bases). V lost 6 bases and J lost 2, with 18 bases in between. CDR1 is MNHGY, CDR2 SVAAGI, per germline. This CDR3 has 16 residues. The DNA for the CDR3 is TGTGCCAGCAGATACTACAGGGGGGGGGACACAGATACGCAGTATTTT. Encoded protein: CASRYYRGGDTDTQYF.